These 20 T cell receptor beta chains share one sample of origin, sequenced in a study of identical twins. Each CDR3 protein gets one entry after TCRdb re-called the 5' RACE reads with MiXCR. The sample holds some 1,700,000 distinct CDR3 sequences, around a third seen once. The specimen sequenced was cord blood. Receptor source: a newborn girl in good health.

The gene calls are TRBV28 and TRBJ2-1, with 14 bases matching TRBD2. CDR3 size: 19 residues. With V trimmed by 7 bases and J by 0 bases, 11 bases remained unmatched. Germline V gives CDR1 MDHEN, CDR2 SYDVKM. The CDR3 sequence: CASNPPTSGRESSYNEQFF. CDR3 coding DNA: TGTGCCAGCAACCCTCCGACTAGCGGGAGGGAGAGCTCCTACAATGAGCAGTTCTTC.

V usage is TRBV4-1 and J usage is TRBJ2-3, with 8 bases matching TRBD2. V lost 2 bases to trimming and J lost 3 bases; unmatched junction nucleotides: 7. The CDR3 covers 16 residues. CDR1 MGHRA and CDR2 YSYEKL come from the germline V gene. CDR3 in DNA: TGCGCCAGCAGCCAACCCCGGGAGGGAGGGACAGATACGCAGTATTTT. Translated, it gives CASSQPREGGTDTQYF.

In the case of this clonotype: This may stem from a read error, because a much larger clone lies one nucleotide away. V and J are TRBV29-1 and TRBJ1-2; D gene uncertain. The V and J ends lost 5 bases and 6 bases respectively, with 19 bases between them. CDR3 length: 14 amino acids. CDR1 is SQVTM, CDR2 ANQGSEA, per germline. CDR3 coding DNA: TGCAGCGTTCGTCCCACATGGGTAGTAAATGGCTACACCTTC. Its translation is CSVRPTWVVNGYTF.

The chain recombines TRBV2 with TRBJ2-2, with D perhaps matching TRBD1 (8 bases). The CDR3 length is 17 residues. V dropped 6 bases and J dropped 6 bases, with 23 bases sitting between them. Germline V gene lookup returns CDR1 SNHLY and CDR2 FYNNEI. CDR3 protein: CASSAKLTSRGPGELFF. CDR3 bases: TGTGCCAGCAGCGCGAAATTGACTAGCAGGGGGCCCGGGGAGCTGTTTTTT.

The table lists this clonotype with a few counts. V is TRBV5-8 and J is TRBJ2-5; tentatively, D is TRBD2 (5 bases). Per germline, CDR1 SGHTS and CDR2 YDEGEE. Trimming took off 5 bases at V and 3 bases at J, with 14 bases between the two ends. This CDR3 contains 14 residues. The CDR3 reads CASRQPAGKETQYF. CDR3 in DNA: TGTGCCAGCAGGCAGCCGGCCGGGAAAGAGACCCAGTACTTC.

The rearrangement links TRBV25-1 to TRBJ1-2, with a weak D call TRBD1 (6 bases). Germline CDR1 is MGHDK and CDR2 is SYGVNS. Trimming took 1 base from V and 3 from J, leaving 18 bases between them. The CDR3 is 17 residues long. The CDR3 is CASSEFLGEGHHYGYTF. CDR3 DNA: TGTGCCAGCAGTGAATTTTTGGGAGAGGGACACCACTATGGCTACACCTTC.

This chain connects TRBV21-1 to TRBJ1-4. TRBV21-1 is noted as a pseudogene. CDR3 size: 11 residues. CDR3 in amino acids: CANSNNEKLFF. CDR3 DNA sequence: TGTGCCAACAGCAATAATGAAAAACTGTTTTTT.

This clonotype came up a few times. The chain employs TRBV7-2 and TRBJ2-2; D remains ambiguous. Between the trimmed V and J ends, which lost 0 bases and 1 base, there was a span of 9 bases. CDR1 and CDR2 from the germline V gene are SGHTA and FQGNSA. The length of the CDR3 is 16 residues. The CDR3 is CASSLASVLNTGELFF. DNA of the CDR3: TGTGCCAGCAGCTTAGCCAGCGTCTTGAACACCGGGGAGCTGTTTTTT.

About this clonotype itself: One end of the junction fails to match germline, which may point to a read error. This CDR3 reads CSASLGRGGTDTQCF. CDR3 nucleotides: TGCAGTGCTAGTCTCGGTAGGGGGGGCACAGATACGCAGTGTTTT. The J gene is TRBJ2-3, the V gene TRBV20-1; possible D gene TRBD2, 7 bases. Germline CDR1 reads DFQATT; CDR2 reads SNEGSKA (reference sequence). CDR3 length equals 15 residues.

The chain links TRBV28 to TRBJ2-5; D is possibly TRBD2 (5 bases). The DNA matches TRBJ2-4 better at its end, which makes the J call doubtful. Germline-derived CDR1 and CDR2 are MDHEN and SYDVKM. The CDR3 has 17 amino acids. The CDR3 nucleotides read TGTGCCAGCAGTTTCGTCGAGGGTTTTAGGACCAAAAACATTCAGTACTTC. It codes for CASSFVEGFRTKNIQYF.

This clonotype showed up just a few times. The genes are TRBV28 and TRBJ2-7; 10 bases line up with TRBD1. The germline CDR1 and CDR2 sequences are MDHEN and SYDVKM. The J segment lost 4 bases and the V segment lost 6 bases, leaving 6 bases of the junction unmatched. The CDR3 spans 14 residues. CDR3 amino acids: CASRWTGGVYEQYF. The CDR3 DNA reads TGTGCCAGCAGGTGGACAGGGGGAGTTTACGAGCAGTACTTC.

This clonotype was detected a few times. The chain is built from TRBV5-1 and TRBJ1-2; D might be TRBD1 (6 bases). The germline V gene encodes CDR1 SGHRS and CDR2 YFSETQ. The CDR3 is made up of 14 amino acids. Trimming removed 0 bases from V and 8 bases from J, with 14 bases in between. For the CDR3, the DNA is TGCGCCAGCAGCTTGGTTCCGGGGGCGAGAGGCTACACCTTC. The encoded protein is CASSLVPGARGYTF.

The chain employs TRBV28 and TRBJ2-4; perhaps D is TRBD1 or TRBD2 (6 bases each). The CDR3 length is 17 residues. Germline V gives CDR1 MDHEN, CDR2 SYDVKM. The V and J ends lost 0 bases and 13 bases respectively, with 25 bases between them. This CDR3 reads CASSLWEGRGPYNEQYF. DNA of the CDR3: TGTGCCAGCAGTTTATGGGAGGGCCGGGGGCCCTACAATGAGCAGTACTTC.

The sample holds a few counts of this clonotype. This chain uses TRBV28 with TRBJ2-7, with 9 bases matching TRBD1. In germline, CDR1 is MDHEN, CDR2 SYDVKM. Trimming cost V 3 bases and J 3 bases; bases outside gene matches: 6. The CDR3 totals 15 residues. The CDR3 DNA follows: TGTGCCAGCAGTTTTCCGGGACAGGGCTACTACGAGCAGTACTTC. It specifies CASSFPGQGYYEQYF.

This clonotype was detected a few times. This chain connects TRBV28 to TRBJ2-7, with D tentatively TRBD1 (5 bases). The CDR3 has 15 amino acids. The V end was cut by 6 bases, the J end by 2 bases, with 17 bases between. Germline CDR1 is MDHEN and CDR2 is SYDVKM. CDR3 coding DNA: TGTGCCAGCAGAATACAGGCCCTCGGCACCTACGAGCAGTACTTC. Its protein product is CASRIQALGTYEQYF.

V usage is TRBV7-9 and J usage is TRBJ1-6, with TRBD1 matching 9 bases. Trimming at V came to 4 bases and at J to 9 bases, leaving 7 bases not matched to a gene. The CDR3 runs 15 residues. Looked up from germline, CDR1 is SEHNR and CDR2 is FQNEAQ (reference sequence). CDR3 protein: CASSSPGQGLSPLHF. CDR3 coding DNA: TGTGCCAGCAGCTCACCGGGACAGGGTCTTTCACCCCTCCACTTT.

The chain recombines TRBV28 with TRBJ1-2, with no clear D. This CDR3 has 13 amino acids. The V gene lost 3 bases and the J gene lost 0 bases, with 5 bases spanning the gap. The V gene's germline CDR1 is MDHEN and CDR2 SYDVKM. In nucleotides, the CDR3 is TGTGCCAGCAGTTTTTCCACTAACTATGGCTACACCTTC. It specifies CASSFSTNYGYTF.

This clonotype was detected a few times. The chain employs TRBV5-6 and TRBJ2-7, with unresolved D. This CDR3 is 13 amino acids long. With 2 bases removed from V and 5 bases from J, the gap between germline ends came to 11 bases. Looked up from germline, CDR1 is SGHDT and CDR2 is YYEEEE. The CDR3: CASSLLPSDEQYF. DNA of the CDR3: TGTGCCAGCAGCTTATTGCCCAGCGACGAGCAGTACTTC.

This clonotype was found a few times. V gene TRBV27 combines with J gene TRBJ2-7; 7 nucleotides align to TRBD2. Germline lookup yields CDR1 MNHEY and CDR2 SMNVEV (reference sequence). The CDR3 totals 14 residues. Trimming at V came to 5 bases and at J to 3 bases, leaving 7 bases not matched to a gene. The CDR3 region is CASSRYGRSYEQYF. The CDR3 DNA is TGTGCCAGCAGTCGGTACGGGAGGAGCTACGAGCAGTACTTC.

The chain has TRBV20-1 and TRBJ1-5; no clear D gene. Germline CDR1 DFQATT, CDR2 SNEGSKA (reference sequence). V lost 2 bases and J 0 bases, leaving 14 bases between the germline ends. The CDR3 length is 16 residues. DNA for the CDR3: TGCAGTGCTAGACCAGCGAGGGTATATAGCAATCAGCCCCAGCATTTT. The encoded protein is CSARPARVYSNQPQHF.